These T cell receptor beta chains were read from a single sample in a study of T-cell memory formation after mild COVID-19. TCRdb independently ran MiXCR on the 5' RACE reads; one entry per CDR3 protein. The data contain roughly 620,000 distinct CDR3 sequences, roughly 18% of them singletons. Sequencing was performed on PBMCs or a T cell subset sorted from them (not recorded which). These receptors were collected from an adult woman who had mild COVID-19 (a few samples of this study predate the infection). Cell type and time point are not known. Both conserved end residues are part of each CDR3.

TRBV9	TRBJ2-1	16	CASSAKSAGPTGEQFF
TRBV7-9	TRBJ2-5	13	CASSSHARETQYF
TRBV7-2	TRBJ2-1	16	CASSPLAGGYRGEQFF
TRBV4-2	TRBJ2-5	13	CASSPLLGETQYF
TRBV4-2	TRBJ2-5	15	CASSQSANSGETQYF
TRBV6-1	TRBJ2-5	14	CASSEFGRWETQYF
TRBV24-1	TRBJ1-2	12	CATRETGGGYTF
TRBV7-2	TRBJ2-7	17	CASSPQGLAGGRGEQYF
TRBV7-9	TRBJ2-1	14	CASSNRGGRDEQFF
TRBV30	TRBJ1-1	13	CAWSVWRSTEAFF
TRBV5-1	TRBJ2-5	13	CASSLAHGETQYF
TRBV5-1	TRBJ2-3	16	CASSLAGSGGTDTQYF
TRBV7-2	TRBJ2-1	12	CASSSQGLEQFF
TRBV3-1	TRBJ1-2	13	CASSQDSGRPRTF
TRBV2	TRBJ2-1	12	CASSPGSNEQFF